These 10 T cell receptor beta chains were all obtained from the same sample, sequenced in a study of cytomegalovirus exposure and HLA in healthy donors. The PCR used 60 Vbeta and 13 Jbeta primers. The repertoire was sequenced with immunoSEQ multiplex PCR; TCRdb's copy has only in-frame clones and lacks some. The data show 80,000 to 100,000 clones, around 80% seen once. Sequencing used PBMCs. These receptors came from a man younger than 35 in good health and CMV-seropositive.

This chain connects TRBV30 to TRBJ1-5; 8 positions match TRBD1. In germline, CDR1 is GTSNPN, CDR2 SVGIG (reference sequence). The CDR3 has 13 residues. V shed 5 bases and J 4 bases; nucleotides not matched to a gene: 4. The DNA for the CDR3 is TGTGCCTGGGCGGACAGGGAAAATCAGCCCCAGCATTTT. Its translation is CAWADRENQPQHF.

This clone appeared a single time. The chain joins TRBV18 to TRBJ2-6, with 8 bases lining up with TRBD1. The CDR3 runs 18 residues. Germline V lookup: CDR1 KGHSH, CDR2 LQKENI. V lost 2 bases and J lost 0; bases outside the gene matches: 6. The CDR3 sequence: CASSPRQGAHSGANVLTF. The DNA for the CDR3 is TGTGCCAGCTCACCAAGGCAGGGGGCGCACTCTGGGGCCAACGTCCTGACTTTC.

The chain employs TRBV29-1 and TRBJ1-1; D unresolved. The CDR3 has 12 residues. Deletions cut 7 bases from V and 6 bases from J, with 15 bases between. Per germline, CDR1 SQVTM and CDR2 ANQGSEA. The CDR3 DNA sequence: TGCAGCGCCGGGCCGGGGAGGGCTGAAGCTTTCTTT. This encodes CSAGPGRAEAFF.

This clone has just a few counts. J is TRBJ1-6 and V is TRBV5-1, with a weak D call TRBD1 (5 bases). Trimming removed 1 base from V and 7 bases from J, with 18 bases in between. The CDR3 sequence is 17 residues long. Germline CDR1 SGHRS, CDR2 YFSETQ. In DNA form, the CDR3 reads TGCGCCAGCAGCTTGAGCACAGCTGTTCAGGGCAATTCACCCCTCCACTTT. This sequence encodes CASSLSTAVQGNSPLHF. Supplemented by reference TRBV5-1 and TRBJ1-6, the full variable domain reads KAGVTQTPRYLIKTRGQQVTLSCSPISGHRSVSWYQQTPGQGLQFLFEYFSETQRNKGNFPGRFSGRQFSNSRSEMNVSTLELGDSALYLCASSLSTAVQGNSPLHFGNGTRLTVT.

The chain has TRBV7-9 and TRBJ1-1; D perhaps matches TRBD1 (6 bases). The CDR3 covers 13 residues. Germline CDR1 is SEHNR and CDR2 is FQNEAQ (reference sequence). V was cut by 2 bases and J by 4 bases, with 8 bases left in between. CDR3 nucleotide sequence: TGTGCCAGCAGCTTACCAGGGGCCACTGAAGCTTTCTTT. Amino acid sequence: CASSLPGATEAFF.

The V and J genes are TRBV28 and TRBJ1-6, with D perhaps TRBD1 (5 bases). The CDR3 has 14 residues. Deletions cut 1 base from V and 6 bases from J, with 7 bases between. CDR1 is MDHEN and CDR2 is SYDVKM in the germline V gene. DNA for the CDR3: TGTGCCAGCAGTTTATTAGGGGTTAATTCACCCCTCCACTTT. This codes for CASSLLGVNSPLHF.

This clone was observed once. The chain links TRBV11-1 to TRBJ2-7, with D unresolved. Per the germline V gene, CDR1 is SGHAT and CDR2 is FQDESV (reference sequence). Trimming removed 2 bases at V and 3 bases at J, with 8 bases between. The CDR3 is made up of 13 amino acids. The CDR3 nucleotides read TGTGCCAGCAGCTTATTGAGAGGCTACGAGCAGTACTTC. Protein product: CASSLLRGYEQYF.

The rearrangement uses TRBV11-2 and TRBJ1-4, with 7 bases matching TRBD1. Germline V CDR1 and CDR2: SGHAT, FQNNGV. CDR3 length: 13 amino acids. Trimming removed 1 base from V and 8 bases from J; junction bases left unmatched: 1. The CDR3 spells CASSLVRGEKLFF. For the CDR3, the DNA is TGTGCCAGCAGCTTAGTCAGGGGGGAAAAACTGTTTTTT.

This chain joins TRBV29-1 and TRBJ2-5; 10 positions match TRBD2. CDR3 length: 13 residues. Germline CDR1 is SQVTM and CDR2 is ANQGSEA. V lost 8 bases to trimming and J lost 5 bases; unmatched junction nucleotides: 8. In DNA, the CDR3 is TGCAGCATGTGGACTAGCGGACAGGAGACCCAGTACTTC. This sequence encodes CSMWTSGQETQYF.

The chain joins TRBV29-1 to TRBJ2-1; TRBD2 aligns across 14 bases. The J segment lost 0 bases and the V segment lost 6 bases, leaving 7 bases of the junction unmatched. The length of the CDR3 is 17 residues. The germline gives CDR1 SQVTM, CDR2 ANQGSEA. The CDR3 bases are TGCAGCGTGGAGGGACTAGCGGGGGAAGGCTCCTACAATGAGCAGTTCTTC. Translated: CSVEGLAGEGSYNEQFF.